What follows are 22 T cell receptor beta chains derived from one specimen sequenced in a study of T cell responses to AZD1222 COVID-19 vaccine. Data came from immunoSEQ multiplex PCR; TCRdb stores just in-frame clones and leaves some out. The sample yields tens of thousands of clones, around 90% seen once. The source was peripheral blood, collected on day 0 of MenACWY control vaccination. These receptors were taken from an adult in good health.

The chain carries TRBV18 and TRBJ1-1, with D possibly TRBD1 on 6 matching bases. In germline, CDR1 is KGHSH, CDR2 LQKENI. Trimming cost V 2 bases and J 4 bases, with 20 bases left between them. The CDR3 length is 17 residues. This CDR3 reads CASSPYRRGKGGTEAFF. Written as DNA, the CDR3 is TGTGCCAGCTCACCATATCGGAGGGGGAAGGGCGGCACTGAAGCTTTCTTT. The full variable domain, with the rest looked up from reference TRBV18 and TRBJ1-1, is NAGVMQNPRHLVRRRGQEARLRCSPMKGHSHVYWYRQLPEEGLKFMVYLQKENIIDESGMPKERFSAEFPKEGPSILRIQQVVRGDSAAYFCASSPYRRGKGGTEAFFGQGTRLTVV.

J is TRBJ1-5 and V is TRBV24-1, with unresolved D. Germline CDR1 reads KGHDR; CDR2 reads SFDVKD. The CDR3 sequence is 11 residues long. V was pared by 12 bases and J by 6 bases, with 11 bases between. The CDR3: CADQGGQPQHF. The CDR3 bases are TGTGCCGACCAAGGCGGTCAGCCCCAGCATTTT.

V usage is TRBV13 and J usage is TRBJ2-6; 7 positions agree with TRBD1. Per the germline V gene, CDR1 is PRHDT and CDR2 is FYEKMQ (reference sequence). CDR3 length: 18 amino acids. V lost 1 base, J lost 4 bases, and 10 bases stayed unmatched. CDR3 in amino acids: CASSLETGHIEGANVLTF. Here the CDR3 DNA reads TGTGCCAGCAGCTTAGAGACAGGGCATATAGAGGGGGCCAACGTCCTGACTTTC.

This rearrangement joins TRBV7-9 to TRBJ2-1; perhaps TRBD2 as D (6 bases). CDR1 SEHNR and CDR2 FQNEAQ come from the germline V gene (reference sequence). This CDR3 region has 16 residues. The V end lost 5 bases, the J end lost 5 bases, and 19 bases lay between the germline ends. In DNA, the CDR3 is TGTGCCAGCAGCCCCGGCGGGGCGGGGTACCACAATGAGCAGTTCTTC. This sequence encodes CASSPGGAGYHNEQFF.

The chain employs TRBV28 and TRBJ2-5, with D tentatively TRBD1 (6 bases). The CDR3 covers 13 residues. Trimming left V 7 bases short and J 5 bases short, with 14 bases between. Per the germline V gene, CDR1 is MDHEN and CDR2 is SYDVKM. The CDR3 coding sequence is TGTGCCAGCACCGACAGGACCTCGGAGACCCAGTACTTC. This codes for CASTDRTSETQYF.

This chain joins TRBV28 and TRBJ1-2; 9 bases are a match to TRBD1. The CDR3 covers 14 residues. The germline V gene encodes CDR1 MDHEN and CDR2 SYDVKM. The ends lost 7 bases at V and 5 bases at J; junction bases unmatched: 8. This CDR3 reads CASNPIGQGYGYTF. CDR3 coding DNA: TGTGCCAGCAACCCGATCGGACAGGGGTATGGCTACACCTTC.

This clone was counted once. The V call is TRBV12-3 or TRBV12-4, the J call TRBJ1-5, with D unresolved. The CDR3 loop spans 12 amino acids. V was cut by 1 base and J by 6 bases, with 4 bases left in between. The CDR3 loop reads CASSLEGQPQHF. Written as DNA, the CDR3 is TGTGCCAGCAGTTTAGAGGGTCAGCCCCAGCATTTT.

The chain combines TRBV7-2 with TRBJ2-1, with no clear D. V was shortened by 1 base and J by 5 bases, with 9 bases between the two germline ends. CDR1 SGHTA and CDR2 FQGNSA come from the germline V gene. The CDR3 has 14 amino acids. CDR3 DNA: TGTGCCAGCAGCTTAGGGGCAGGCAACAATGAGCAGTTCTTC. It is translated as CASSLGAGNNEQFF.

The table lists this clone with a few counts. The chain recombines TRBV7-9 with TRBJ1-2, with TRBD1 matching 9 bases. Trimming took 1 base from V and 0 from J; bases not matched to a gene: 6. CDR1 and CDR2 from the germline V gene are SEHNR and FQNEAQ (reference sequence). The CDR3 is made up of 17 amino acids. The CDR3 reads CASSLGGTGPTNYGYTF. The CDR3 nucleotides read TGTGCCAGCAGCTTAGGGGGGACAGGGCCGACTAACTATGGCTACACCTTC.

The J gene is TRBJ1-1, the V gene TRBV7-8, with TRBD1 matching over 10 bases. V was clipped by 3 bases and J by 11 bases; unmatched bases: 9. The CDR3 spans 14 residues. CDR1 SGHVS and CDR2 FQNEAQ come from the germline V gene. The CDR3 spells CASSFRQGAKGAFF. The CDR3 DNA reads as TGTGCCAGCAGCTTTAGACAGGGGGCAAAGGGGGCTTTCTTT.

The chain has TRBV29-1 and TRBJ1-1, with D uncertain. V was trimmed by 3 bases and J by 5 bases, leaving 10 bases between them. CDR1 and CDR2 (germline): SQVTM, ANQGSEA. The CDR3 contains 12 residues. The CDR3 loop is CSVERLRTEAFF. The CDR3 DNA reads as TGCAGCGTTGAGAGACTCAGGACTGAAGCTTTCTTT.

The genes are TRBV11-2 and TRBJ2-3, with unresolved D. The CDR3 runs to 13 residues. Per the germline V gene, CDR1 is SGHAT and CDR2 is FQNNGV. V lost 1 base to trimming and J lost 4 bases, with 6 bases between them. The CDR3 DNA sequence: TGTGCCAGCAGCTTAGGAGCTTCAGATACGCAGTATTTT. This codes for CASSLGASDTQYF.

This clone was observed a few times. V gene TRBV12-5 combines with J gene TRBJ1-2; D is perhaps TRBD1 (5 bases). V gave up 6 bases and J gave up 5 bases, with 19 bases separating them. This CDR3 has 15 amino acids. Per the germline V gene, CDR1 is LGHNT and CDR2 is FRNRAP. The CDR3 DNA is TGTGCTAGTGGACCTACTTGGGAGAGGGGATATGGCTACACCTTC. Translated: CASGPTWERGYGYTF.

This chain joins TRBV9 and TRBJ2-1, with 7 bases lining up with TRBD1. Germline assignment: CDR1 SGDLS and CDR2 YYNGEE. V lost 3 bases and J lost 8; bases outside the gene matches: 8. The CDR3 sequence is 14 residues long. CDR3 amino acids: CASSGLTGLDEQFF. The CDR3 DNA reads TGTGCCAGCAGCGGCTTGACAGGGCTCGATGAGCAGTTCTTC.

CDR3 bases: TGTGCCTGGAGCTGGCGGGGAAATCGCGAGCAGTACTTC. Translating it yields CAWSWRGNREQYF. The J gene is TRBJ2-7, the V gene TRBV30; the D gene is possibly TRBD2 (6 bases). The germline gives CDR1 GTSNPN, CDR2 SVGIG (reference sequence). With 3 bases removed from V and 6 bases from J, the gap between germline ends came to 15 bases. The CDR3 totals 13 residues.

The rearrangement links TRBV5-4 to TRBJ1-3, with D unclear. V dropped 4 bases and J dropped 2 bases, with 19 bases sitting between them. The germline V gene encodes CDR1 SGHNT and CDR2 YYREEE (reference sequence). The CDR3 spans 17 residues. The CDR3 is CASSLTRGTSTGNTIYF. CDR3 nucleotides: TGTGCCAGCAGCCTTACGCGTGGCACCTCTACTGGAAACACCATATATTTT.

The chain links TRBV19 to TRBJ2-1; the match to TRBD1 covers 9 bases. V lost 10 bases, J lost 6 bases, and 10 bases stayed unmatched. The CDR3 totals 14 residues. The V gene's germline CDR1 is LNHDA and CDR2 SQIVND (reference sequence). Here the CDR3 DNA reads TGTGCCACCAGAGACAGGGGGAGTAGCAATGAGCAGTTCTTC. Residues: CATRDRGSSNEQFF. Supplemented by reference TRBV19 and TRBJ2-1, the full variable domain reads DGGITQSPKYLFRKEGQNVTLSCEQNLNHDAMYWYRQDPGQGLRLIYYSQIVNDFQKGDIAEGYSVSREKKESFPLTVTSAQKNPTAFYLCATRDRGSSNEQFFGPGTRLTVL.

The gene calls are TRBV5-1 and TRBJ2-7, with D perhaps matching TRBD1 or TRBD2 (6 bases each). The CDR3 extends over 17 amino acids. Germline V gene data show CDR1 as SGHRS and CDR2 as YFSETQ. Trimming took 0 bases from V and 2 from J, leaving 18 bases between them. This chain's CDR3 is CASSLGGLGGPTYEQYF. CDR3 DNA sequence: TGCGCCAGCAGCTTGGGCGGGCTGGGGGGCCCTACCTACGAGCAGTACTTC.

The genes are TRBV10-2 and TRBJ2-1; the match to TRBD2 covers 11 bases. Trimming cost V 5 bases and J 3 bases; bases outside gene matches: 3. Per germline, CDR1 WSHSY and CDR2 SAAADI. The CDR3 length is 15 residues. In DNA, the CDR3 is TGCGCCAGCAGTCCGGGACTAGCGGTCTACAATGAGCAGTTCTTC. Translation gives CASSPGLAVYNEQFF.

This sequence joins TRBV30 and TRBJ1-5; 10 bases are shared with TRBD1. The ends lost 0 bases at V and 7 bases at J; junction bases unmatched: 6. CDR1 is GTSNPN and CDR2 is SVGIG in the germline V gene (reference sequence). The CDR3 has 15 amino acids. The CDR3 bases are TGTGCCTGGAGTGTGACAGGGGGCTTAAGACAGCCCCAGCATTTT. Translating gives CAWSVTGGLRQPQHF.

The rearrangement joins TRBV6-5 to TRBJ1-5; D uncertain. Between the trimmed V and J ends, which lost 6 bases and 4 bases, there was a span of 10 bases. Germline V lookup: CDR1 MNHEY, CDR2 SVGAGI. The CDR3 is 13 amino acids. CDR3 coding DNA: TGTGCCAGCAGCCCCGACACAAATCAGCCCCAGCATTTT. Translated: CASSPDTNQPQHF.

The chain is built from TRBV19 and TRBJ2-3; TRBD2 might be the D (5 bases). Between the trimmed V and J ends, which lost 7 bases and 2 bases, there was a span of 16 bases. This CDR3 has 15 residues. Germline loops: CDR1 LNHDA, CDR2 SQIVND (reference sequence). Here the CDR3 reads CASTPSGSYTDTQYF. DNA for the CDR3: TGTGCCAGTACCCCCTCGGGGAGTTACACAGATACGCAGTATTTT. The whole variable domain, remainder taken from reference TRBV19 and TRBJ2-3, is DGGITQSPKYLFRKEGQNVTLSCEQNLNHDAMYWYRQDPGQGLRLIYYSQIVNDFQKGDIAEGYSVSREKKESFPLTVTSAQKNPTAFYLCASTPSGSYTDTQYFGPGTRLTVL.